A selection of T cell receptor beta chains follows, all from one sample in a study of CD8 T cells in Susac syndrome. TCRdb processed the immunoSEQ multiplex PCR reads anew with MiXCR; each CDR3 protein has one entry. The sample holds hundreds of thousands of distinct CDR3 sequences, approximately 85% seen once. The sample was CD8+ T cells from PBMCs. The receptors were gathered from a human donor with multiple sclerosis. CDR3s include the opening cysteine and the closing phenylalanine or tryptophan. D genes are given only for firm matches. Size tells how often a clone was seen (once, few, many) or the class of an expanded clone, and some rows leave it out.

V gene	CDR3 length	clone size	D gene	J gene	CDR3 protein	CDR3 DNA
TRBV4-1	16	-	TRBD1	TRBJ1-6	CASSHAGDSYNSPLHF	TGCGCCAGCAGCCACGCCGGGGACAGCTATAATTCACCCCTCCACTTT
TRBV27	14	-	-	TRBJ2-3	CASSLSGGQGTQYF	TGTGCCAGCAGTTTATCGGGGGGACAAGGTACGCAGTATTTT
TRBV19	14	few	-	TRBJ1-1	CASSIGAGNTEAFF	TGTGCCAGTAGTATAGGTGCGGGGAACACTGAAGCTTTCTTT
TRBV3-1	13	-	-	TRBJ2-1	CASRPDGFDEQFF	TGTGCCAGCAGACCCGACGGCTTCGATGAGCAGTTCTTC
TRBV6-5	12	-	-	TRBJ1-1	CASSPRGPEAFF	TGTGCCAGCAGCCCTCGGGGGCCTGAAGCTTTCTTT
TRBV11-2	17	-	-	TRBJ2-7	CASSFNQPRLADYEQYF	TGTGCCAGCAGCTTTAATCAGCCCCGTCTAGCCGACTACGAGCAGTACTTC
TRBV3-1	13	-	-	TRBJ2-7	CASSRDQANEQYF	TGTGCCAGCAGTCGGGACCAAGCGAACGAGCAGTACTTC
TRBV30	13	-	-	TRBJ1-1	CAWNGGASPEAFF	TGTGCCTGGAACGGGGGCGCATCCCCTGAAGCTTTCTTT
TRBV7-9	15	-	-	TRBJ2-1	CASSFPAGARNEQFF	TGTGCCAGCAGCTTCCCGGCGGGGGCCCGAAATGAGCAGTTCTTC
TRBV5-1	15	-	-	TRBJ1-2	CASSLGPVFVYGYTF	TGCGCCAGCAGCTTGGGTCCAGTGTTTGTCTATGGCTACACCTTC
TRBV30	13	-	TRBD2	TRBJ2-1	CASLAGVLNEQFF	TGTGCCTCCCTAGCGGGGGTCCTCAATGAGCAGTTCTTC
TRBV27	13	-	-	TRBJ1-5	CASSSGVDQPQHF	TGTGCCAGCAGTTCAGGGGTAGATCAGCCCCAGCATTTT
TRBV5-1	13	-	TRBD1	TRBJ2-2	CARRTGRTGELFF	TGCGCCAGGAGGACAGGGCGTACCGGGGAGCTGTTTTTT
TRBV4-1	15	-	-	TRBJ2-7	CASSHAPGANYEQYF	TGCGCCAGCAGCCACGCCCCGGGAGCAAACTACGAGCAGTACTTC
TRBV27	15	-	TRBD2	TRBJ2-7	CASSPEAGGSYEQYF	TGTGCCAGCAGTCCTGAAGCGGGGGGGTCCTACGAGCAGTACTTC
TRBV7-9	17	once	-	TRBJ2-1	CASSPPGAQGYDNEQFF	TGTGCCAGCAGCCCACCCGGGGCCCAGGGGTATGACAATGAGCAGTTCTTC
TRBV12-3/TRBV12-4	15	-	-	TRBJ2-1	CASSLALGQSNEQFF	TGTGCCAGCAGTTTAGCGCTAGGACAGAGCAATGAGCAGTTCTTC
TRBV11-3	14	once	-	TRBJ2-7	CASSFGRGITEQYF	TGTGCCAGCAGCTTCGGTAGGGGTATCACCGAGCAGTACTTC
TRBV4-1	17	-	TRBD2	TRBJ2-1	CASSQDLPSGSHNEQFF	TGCGCCAGCAGCCAAGACCTCCCCAGCGGGAGCCACAATGAGCAGTTCTTC
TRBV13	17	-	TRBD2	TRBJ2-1	CASSLAGLRDSYNEQFF	TGTGCCAGCAGTCTAGCGGGGCTCAGAGACTCCTACAATGAGCAGTTCTTC
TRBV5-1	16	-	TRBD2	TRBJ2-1	CASSFKRGGSYNEQFF	TGCGCCAGCAGCTTTAAGCGGGGGGGCTCCTACAATGAGCAGTTCTTC
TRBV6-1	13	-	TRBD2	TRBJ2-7	CASSPSGSNEQYF	TGTGCCAGCAGCCCTAGCGGGAGCAACGAGCAGTACTTC
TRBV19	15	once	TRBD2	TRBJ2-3	CASSMSTSVADTQYF	TGTGCCAGTAGTATGTCCACTAGCGTTGCAGATACGCAGTATTTT
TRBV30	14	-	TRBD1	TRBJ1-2	CAWTTGAVGYGCTF	TGTGCCTGGACCACAGGGGCGGTTGGATATGGCTGCACCTTC
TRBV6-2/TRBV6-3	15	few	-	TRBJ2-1	CASSYGAPNHNEQFF	TGTGCCAGCAGTTACGGGGCGCCCAATCACAATGAGCAGTTCTTC
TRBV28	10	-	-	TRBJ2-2	CASSTGELFF	TGTGCCAGCAGCACCGGGGAGCTGTTTTTT
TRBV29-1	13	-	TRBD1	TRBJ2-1	CSMGQVNYNEQFF	TGCAGCATGGGACAGGTTAACTACAATGAGCAGTTCTTC
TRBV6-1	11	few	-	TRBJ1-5	CASSESPPQHF	TGTGCCAGCAGTGAATCCCCCCCCCAGCATTTT
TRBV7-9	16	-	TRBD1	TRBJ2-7	CASSRTQDRGSYEQYF	TGTGCCAGCAGCCGAACCCAGGACAGGGGGTCCTACGAGCAGTACTTC
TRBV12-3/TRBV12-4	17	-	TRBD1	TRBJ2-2	CASRPPMGQGNTGELFF	TGTGCCAGCCGCCCTCCTATGGGACAGGGGAACACCGGGGAGCTGTTTTTT
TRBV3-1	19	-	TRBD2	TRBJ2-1	CASSQDGLVAAGGYNEQFF	TGTGCCAGCAGCCAAGACGGCTTGGTAGCAGCGGGAGGATACAATGAGCAGTTCTTC
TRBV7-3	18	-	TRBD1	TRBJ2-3	CASSSLGRGREGTDTQYF	TGTGCCAGCAGCTCCCTCGGCAGGGGGCGCGAAGGCACAGATACGCAGTATTTT
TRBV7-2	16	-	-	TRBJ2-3	CASSRIGGRGTDTQYF	TGTGCCAGCAGCCGAATCGGGGGAAGGGGGACAGATACGCAGTATTTT
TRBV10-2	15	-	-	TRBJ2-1	CASSERRSPYNEQFF	TGCGCCAGCAGTGAGCGTCGTTCCCCCTACAATGAGCAGTTCTTC
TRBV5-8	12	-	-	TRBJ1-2	CASSLGQYGYTF	TGTGCCAGCAGCTTGGGGCAGTATGGCTACACCTTC
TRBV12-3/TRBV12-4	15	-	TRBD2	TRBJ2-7	CASSPTAGGVSEQYF	TGTGCCAGCAGCCCCACGGCCGGGGGGGTTAGCGAGCAGTACTTC
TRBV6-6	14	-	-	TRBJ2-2	CASSYTQSTGELFF	TGTGCCAGCAGTTATACCCAGTCTACCGGGGAGCTGTTTTTT
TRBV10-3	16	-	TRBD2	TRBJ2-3	CAISDPGLAGTDTQYF	TGTGCCATCAGTGACCCCGGACTAGCGGGCACAGATACGCAGTATTTT
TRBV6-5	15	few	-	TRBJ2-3	CASSYLPASTDTQYF	TGTGCCAGCAGTTACTTGCCTGCTAGCACAGATACGCAGTATTTT
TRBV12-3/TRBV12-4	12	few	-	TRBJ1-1	CASSFVGTEAFF	TGTGCCAGCAGTTTTGTTGGGACTGAAGCTTTCTTT
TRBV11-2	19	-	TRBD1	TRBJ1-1	CASSLVAPFLESGGTEAFF	TGTGCCAGCAGCTTAGTCGCCCCTTTCTTGGAATCAGGGGGCACTGAAGCTTTCTTT
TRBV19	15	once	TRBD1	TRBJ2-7	CASSSSRDSLYEQYF	TGTGCCAGTAGCTCCTCCCGGGACAGTCTCTACGAGCAGTACTTC
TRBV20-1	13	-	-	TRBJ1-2	CSARDLTPYGYTF	TGCAGTGCTAGAGATTTGACGCCTTATGGCTACACCTTC
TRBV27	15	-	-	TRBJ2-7	CASRVSRGVSYEQYF	TGTGCCAGCAGGGTTTCGCGAGGGGTCTCCTACGAGCAGTACTTC
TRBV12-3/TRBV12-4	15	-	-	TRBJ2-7	CASSFSGGQAYEQYF	TGTGCCAGCAGCTTCAGCGGAGGCCAGGCCTACGAGCAGTACTTC
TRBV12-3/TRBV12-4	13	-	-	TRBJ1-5	CASSPGRFQPQHF	TGTGCCAGCAGTCCGGGACGGTTTCAGCCCCAGCATTTT